Here is one T cell receptor beta chain with its context. This receptor's antigen is unknown. The input lacks base qualities; no much larger clone sits a single base away. The cohort consisted of 666 healthy bone marrow donors. All cohort members were sampled while nominally healthy, although unrecorded immune exposures were likely present. The donor tested CMV seropositive, placing the donor among the 250 to 350 seropositive members of the cohort. Each donor provided a peripheral blood sample, and peripheral blood mononuclear cells were used for TCR beta sequencing. The Qiagen DNeasy Blood Extraction Kit was used to extract genomic DNA from the blood cell samples. Libraries came from the immunoSEQ multiplex PCR assay. A mixture of 60 forward primers for TCR Vbeta segments and 13 reverse primers for TCR Jbeta segments was used in the multiplex PCR. The CDR3 region of rearranged TCR beta genes was amplified from genomic DNA with a multiplex PCR assay. Amplified TCR beta libraries were sequenced as 87-base-pair reads on the Illumina HiSeq System. In the original analysis: Across the 670 or so repertoires, a later analysis counted 75 million to 90 million unique TCR beta chains, roughly 11 million of which were shared by at least two donors. Raw reads were error-corrected and collapsed into unique sequences with a nearest-neighbor algorithm that merged closely related sequences to remove PCR and sequencing errors. V, D and J gene segments were assigned by aligning CDR3 sequences to IMGT reference sequences. For a sequence to be retained, a match of at least six nucleotides was required to both a V gene segment and a J gene segment. Rearrangements were classified as productive when the CDR3 lacked stop codons and remained in frame with V and J, and all other rearrangements were classified as non-productive. Following IMGT convention, CDR3 was defined as the stretch from the second conserved V-encoded cysteine up to the conserved J-encoded phenylalanine. Sequences without an unambiguous match to a single V gene segment were excluded from the earlier analysis of several hundred of the donors. In an earlier analysis of almost 600 of the donors, a V segment was called functional when productive rearrangements were above 56.7%, and segregating when the standard deviation between donors exceeded 5%. To diagnose cytomegalovirus status from the catalog of TCR beta chain sequences, a statistical classification framework was built. V and J gene assignment, in a later analysis, came from comparing TCR nucleotide sequences with IMGT/GENE-DB human TR gene sequences. The TCRdist pipeline was used in a later analysis to assign CDR3 sequences and most-parsimonious VDJ recombination scenarios. In a later analysis, each TCR beta chain was defined by its CDR3 amino acid sequence together with its V-gene family, and reads without a unique V-gene family were excluded. As a way to deal with suspected cross-contamination and a sequencing artifact, a later analysis dropped hundreds of nucleotide sequences that were highly shared and had low generation probability. For each public chain, a later analysis derived a clonal expansion index from normalized ranks of inferred template counts within each repertoire. In a later analysis, generation probabilities were computed with a VDJ recombination model fitted to out-of-frame rearrangements, and the resulting probabilities were checked against IGoR. Hypergeometric tests were used in a later analysis to score TCR-TCR, TCR-HLA and TCR-CMV co-occurrence, with a repertoire-size bias correction applied to the TCR pairs. A later analysis estimated false discovery rates by permuting HLA or CMV assignments 20 times. A later analysis grouped co-occurring TCRs with DBSCAN, adding TCRdist sequence similarity when clustering within HLA-allele-positive subsets. For co-occurrence clustering, repertoires with fewer than 30,000 or more than 120,000 public chains were excluded, along with roughly 5 repertoires with anomalous nucleotide sharing. TCRdb took this table from immuneACCESS and kept in-frame rearrangements with V and J called. Such tables lack part of the clones; where checked against another copy, unresolved V genes explain under half of the gap, and the rest is unexplained. V and J calls and clone size are given by that table; D and trimming were obtained from the DNA. The sample profile shows about 130,000 clones; around 67% of them were found once. In total, the top ten clones hold approximately 2.1% of the sample.

V lost 2 bases and J lost 11 bases; the stretch between them is 12 bases long. As encoded in the germline V gene, CDR1 is SGHTA while CDR2 is FQGNSA. From the cysteine through the phenylalanine, the CDR3 covers 13 amino acids. Only the CDR3 DNA is retained, 39 bases long and in frame from the first base. This entry comes from a study of cytomegalovirus exposure and HLA in healthy donors (TCRdb year 2017). About the study as a whole: An earlier analysis of some 620 of the donors reported approximately 280 Gb of sequence data and 117 million unique TCR beta sequences obtained from about 170 million T cells. Around 330 gigabases of sequencing data and about 92 million unique TCR sequences made up an early release that covered 500 to 700 HLA-typed donors. Of the approximately 400 genotyped donors, roughly 85% fell in the genetic ancestry cluster associated with self-reported Caucasian donors. The study was designed to test whether signatures of past pathogen exposure could be identified by cataloging public T cell receptors. The study profiled the T cell repertoires of under 850 subjects by immunosequencing and related them to cytomegalovirus serostatus. In addition to the first cohort of around 670 subjects, a separate validation cohort of 100 to 150 different subjects was used. High-throughput TCR immunosequencing, statistical association of individual TCRs with disease status, and machine learning were combined to predict cytomegalovirus infection status. A later analysis re-analyzed previously published TCR beta repertoires from hundreds of donors and added high-resolution HLA genotyping to study TCR occurrence patterns. Rather than using new phenotypic data, the later analysis identified candidate immune exposures from TCR beta sequences and from how often those sequences occurred across donors. In an earlier analysis of over 550 of the donors, high-throughput TCR beta sequencing was used to judge whether each TCR beta V gene segment behaved as functional or pseudogenic. Donor age, sex, ethnicity and CMV serostatus were compiled together with the repertoire data. A later genetic analysis took genome-wide SNP genotypes for 398 of the 666 donors and used that subset as a discovery cohort. Every repertoire in the discovery cohort had been generated on one and the same sequencing platform. HLA typing covered class I and class II loci at four-digit resolution. The number of typed donors differed by locus: roughly 629-630 for A, B, C, DRB1 and DQB1; some 540 for DQA1; 606 for DPA1; and 450 to 480 for DPB1. Several DR-DQ haplotypes were handled as single units for association and clustering, since linkage in the cohort was strong. On average, around 240,000 unique TCR beta nucleotide sequences were sequenced per donor among a few hundred genotyped donors of the cohort, with around 19% of those sequences being non-productive.

Broader findings and caveats from the paper: Most TCR sequences were seen in very few donors, while some public TCRs were found in many individuals. In a later genetic analysis, fewer N-insertions in productive TCRs were reported among donors in an Asian-associated ancestry cluster than the roughly 700-donor mean. Correlated functional status among segregating V segments might reflect linkage disequilibrium, but an unknown experimental factor could not be ruled out. Around 16 rarely observed V segments, including chromosome 9 orphons, were excluded from the earlier analysis of approximately 500 of the donors because counts were too low. In an earlier analysis of roughly 500 of the donors, most TCR beta V segments appeared in productive rearrangements about 90% or about 30% of the time, broadly matching IMGT annotations. The classifier was reported to diagnose cytomegalovirus status with high specificity and sensitivity in both the original and validation cohorts. The study gave a list of some 150 TCR beta chains associated with cytomegalovirus. At a false discovery rate of 0.05, a later analysis linked under 20,000 TCR beta sequences to specific HLA alleles. A later genetic analysis associated a missense DCLRE1C variant with V-gene and J-gene trimming of TCR beta chains, and an independent cohort replicated the association. A later analysis reported that several top co-occurrence clusters appeared linked to parvovirus B19, influenza, CMV and Epstein-Barr virus. The 87-base-pair reads could not distinguish some IMGT-functional V segments, including TRBV6-2 and TRBV6-3, so those segments were excluded. Three of the identified cytomegalovirus-associated TCR beta chains were confirmed in vitro to be specific for cytomegalovirus antigens. In this cohort, only TCR beta chains were sequenced, and detectable features were limited by the absence of alpha or paired-chain data. When HLA alleles, especially DR and DQ, strongly co-occurred, TCR associations were difficult to assign to individual alleles. A group of highly shared sequence variants was considered likely to be a technical artifact of the sequencing pipeline. A further reported finding was that TCR beta sequences accurately predicted the HLA-A and HLA-B alleles for most subjects in the first cohort. According to a later analysis, most CMV-associated TCR beta chains appeared to be HLA-restricted, and the HLA associations seemed to be driven largely by CMV exposure. Sequencing depth was assumed to be roughly uniform across donors in the presence/absence analyses, though that assumption may not hold. In a later analysis, HLA-associated TCR beta chains showed more clonal expansion and lower generation probabilities than non-associated chains that were equally common. CMV serostatus was the only immune exposure information available for the cohort. The authors suggested that the approach could potentially be generalized to other disease states and immunological phenotypes. In a later analysis, TCR association rates were found to vary across HLA loci, with the most associated TCRs seen for DRB1 alleles and the fewest for HLA-C alleles. Because HLA typing was missing for some donors at each locus, association tests included only the typed subset.

The specimen sequenced was PBMCs. The TCR was taken from a woman in her thirties or forties in good health and CMV-seropositive. The sequence joins TRBV7-2 to TRBJ1-4; no D segment can be confidently identified. For the CDR3, the sequence is CASSLRQKEKLFF. The nucleotide sequence reads as follows: TGTGCCAGCAGCTTAAGGCAGAAGGAGAAACTGTTTTTT.